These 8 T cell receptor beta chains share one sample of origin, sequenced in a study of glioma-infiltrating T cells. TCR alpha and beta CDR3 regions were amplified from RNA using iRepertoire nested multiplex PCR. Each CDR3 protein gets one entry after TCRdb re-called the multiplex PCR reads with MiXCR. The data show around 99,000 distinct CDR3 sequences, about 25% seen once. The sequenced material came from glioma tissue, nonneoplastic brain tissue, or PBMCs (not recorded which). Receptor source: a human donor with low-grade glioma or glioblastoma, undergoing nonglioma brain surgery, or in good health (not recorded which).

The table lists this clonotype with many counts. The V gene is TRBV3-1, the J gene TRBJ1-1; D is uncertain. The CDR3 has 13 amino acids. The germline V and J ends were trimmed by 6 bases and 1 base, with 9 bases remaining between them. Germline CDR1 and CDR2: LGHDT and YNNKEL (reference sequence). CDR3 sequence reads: CASSSAWNTEAFF. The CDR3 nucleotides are TGTGCCAGCAGTTCCGCTTGGAACACTGAAGCTTTCTTT.

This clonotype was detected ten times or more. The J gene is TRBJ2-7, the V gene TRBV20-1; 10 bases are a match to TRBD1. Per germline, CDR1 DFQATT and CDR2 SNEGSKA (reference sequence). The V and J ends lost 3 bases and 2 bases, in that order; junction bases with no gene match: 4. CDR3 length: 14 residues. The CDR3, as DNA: TGCAGTGCTAGTTACGGGACAGGGGCCTACGAGCAGTACTTC. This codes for CSASYGTGAYEQYF.

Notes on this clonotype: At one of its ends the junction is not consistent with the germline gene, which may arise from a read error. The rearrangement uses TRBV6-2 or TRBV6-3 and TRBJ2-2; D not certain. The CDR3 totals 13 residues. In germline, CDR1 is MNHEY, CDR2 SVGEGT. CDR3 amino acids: CASSVPRPGELFF. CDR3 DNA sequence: TGTGCCAGCAGTGTACCTCGTCCCGGTGAGCTGTTTTTT.

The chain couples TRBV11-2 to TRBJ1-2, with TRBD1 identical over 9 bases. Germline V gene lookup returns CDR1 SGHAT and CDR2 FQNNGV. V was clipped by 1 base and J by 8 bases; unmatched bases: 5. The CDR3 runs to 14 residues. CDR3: CASSLGDREGGYTF. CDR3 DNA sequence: TGTGCCAGCAGCTTAGGGGACAGGGAGGGCGGCTACACCTTC. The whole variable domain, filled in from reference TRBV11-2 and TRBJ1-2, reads EAGVAQSPRYKIIEKRQSVAFWCNPISGHATLYWYQQILGQGPKLLIQFQNNGVVDDSQLPKDRFSAERLKGVDSTLKIQPAKLEDSAVYLCASSLGDREGGYTFGSGTRLTVV.

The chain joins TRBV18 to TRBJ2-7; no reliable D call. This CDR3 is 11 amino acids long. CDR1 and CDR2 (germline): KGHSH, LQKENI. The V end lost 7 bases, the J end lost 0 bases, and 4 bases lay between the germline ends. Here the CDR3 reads CASFSSYEQYF. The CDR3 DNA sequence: TGTGCCAGCTTCTCCTCCTACGAGCAGTACTTC.

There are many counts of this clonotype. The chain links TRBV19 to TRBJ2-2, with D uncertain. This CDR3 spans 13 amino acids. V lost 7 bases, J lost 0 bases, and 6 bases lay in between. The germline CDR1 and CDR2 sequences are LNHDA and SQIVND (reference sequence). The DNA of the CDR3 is TGTGCCAGTAATGTCGCGAACACCGGGGAGCTGTTTTTT. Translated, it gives CASNVANTGELFF.

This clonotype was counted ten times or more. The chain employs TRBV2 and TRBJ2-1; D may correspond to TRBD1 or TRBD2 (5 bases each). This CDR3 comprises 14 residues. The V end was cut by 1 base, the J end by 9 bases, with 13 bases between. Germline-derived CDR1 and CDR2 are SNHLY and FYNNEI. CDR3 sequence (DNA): TGTGCCAGCAGTGAAGATCCCGGGGACGGTGAGCAGTTCTTC. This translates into CASSEDPGDGEQFF.

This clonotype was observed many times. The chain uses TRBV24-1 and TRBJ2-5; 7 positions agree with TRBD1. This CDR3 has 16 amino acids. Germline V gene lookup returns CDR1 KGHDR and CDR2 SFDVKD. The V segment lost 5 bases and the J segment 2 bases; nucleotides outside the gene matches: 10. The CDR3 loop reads CATSGGRTGQQETQYF. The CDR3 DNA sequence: TGTGCCACCAGTGGGGGTAGGACAGGTCAACAAGAGACCCAGTACTTC.